This T cell receptor (beta chain) was sequenced for a study of blood T cells in healthy people across ages. About the study: The capture of about one barcoded beta molecule per two T cells was achieved by template switching.

Donors gave 9 to 10 milliliters of peripheral blood apiece. Overall study results and limits: It was the long-lived donors that had more naive CD4+ cells and higher diversity than aged donors.

With respect to this clonotype: Its antigen is undetermined.

A sample-barcoded 5' primer and a J-beta primer mix were used in a second PCR of roughly 6 to 11 cycles. TCRdb itself ran the 5' RACE reads through MiXCR, one entry per CDR3 protein. The sample yields 800,000 or so distinct CDR3 sequences, 62% seen once. The CDR3 is made up of 14 amino acids. V was cut by 8 bases and J by 1 base, with 14 bases left in between. J is TRBJ2-5 and V is TRBV12-3 or TRBV12-4; D is perhaps TRBD1 (5 bases). This clonotype was obtained from a man aged 25 to 40 in good health. Sequencing was carried out using blood. The CDR3 loop is CASYGARSQETQYF. The CDR3 region has the DNA TGTGCCAGCTATGGGGCGAGGTCCCAAGAGACCCAGTACTTC.